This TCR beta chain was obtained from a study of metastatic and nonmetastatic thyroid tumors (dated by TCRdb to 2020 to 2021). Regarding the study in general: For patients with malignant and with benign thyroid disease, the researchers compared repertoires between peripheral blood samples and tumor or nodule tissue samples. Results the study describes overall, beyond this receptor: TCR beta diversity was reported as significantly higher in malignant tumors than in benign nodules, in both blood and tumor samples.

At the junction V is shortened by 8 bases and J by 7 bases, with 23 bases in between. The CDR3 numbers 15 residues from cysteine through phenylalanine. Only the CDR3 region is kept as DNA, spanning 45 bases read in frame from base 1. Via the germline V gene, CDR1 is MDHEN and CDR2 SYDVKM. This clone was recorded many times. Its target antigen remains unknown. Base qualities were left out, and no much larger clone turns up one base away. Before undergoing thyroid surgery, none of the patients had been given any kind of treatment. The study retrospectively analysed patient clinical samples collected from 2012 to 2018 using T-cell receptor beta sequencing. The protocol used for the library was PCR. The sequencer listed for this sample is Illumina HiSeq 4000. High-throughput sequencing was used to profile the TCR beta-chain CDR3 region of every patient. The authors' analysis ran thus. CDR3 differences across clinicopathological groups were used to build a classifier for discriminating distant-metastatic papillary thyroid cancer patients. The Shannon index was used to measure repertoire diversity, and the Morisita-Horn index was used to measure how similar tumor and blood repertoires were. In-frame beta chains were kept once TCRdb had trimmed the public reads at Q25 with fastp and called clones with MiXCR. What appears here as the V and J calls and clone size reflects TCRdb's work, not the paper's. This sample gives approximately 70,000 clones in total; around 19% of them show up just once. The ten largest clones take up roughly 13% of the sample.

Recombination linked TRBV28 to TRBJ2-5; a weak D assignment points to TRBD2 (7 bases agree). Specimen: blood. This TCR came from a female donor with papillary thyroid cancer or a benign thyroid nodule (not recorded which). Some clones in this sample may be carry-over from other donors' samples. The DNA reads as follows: TGTGCCAGCGGCACAGTGAGGGGGGGCGTAGGGACCCAGTACTTC. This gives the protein CASGTVRGGVGTQYF.